The rows below give T cell receptor beta chains drawn from one sample of a study of TIL therapy for anti-PD-1-resistant metastatic lung cancer. Using immunoSEQ multiplex PCR, the repertoire was profiled, and TCRdb retains in-frame clones only, with some absent. This table has about 60,000 clones, about nine tenths appearing once. The sample here was blood, taken at baseline. These receptors all stem from a person aged 25-79 years with non-small cell lung cancer. CDR3s include the opening cysteine and the closing phenylalanine or tryptophan. The order of the fields is J gene, V gene, D gene, clone size, CDR3 DNA, CDR3 protein. D genes are given only for firm matches. Clone size is stated in some rows and not others, as once, few, many or a class when expanded.

TRBJ2-2,TRBV20-1,NA,NA,TGCAGTGCTGCGGGCACCGGGGAGCTGTTTTTT,CSAAGTGELFF
TRBJ1-1,TRBV10-3,NA,NA,TGTGCCATCAAGACCTCGGCAGATAACACTGAAGCTTTCTTT,CAIKTSADNTEAFF
TRBJ2-2,TRBV9,NA,NA,TGTGCCAGCAGCCCTTTAGGAGGGCTAGAACCCGGGGAGCTGTTTTTT,CASSPLGGLEPGELFF
TRBJ1-1,TRBV5-1,NA,NA,TGCGCCAGCAGCACCGACGGTCTCGGGAACACTGAAGCTTTCTTT,CASSTDGLGNTEAFF
TRBJ1-1,TRBV5-1,TRBD1,NA,TGCGCCAGCAGCCTCTGGACAGGGGGGGACACTGAAGCTTTCTTT,CASSLWTGGDTEAFF
TRBJ1-2,TRBV4-2,NA,NA,TGTGCCAGCAGCCAAGAAGGGGGGGGTGGCTACACCTTC,CASSQEGGGGYTF
TRBJ1-3,TRBV9,NA,NA,TGTGCCAGCAGCGTAGAAAGGGGTGGTGGAAACACCATATATTTT,CASSVERGGGNTIYF
TRBJ1-2,TRBV19,NA,NA,TGTGCCAGTAGTGATGGGACCGCCTCAGGACAGCTTTGGGGCTACACCTTC,CASSDGTASGQLWGYTF
TRBJ2-5,TRBV9,NA,NA,TGTGCCAGCAGCCCGACCGGGACACACCAAGAGACCCAGTACTTC,CASSPTGTHQETQYF
TRBJ2-1,TRBV12-5,TRBD2,NA,TGTGCTAGTGGTTTGGTTTTAGGACTAGAGTCCCATGAGCAGTTCTTC,CASGLVLGLESHEQFF
TRBJ1-2,TRBV28,TRBD1,NA,TGTGCCAGCAGTTTAGACAGGGCGGCTAGGGGCTACACCTTC,CASSLDRAARGYTF
TRBJ2-1,TRBV5-5,TRBD2,NA,TGTGCCAGCAGCTCGACGGGACTAGCGGGGGGGCCCTACAATGAGCAGTTCTTC,CASSSTGLAGGPYNEQFF
TRBJ1-1,TRBV7-9,NA,NA,TGTGCCAGCAGCCAGGGAGTTGAAGCTTTCTTT,CASSQGVEAFF
TRBJ2-7,TRBV5-8,NA,NA,TGTGCCAGCAGCCCCCCCGGGCTAACTAACTACGAGCAGTACTTC,CASSPPGLTNYEQYF
TRBJ1-2,TRBV24-1,NA,NA,TGTGCCACCAGTGCTACCGCGACTTGGGGCTACACCTTC,CATSATATWGYTF
TRBJ2-7,TRBV19,TRBD2,NA,TGTGCCAGTAGTATAGCACTAGCGGGCTCCTACGAGCAGTACTTC,CASSIALAGSYEQYF
TRBJ2-5,TRBV15,TRBD1,few,TGTGCCACCAGCGGAGGGGACAGGGGGACTGAGACCCAGTACTTC,CATSGGDRGTETQYF
TRBJ1-3,TRBV10-3,NA,NA,TGTGCCATCAGTGATGTCACGGTAAGTGAAAACACCATATATTTT,CAISDVTVSENTIYF
TRBJ1-2,TRBV6-6,NA,NA,TGTGCCAGCAGTCTCAGGTCGGGTGGGGCAGGGGATGGCTACACCTTC,CASSLRSGGAGDGYTF
TRBJ1-2,TRBV7-9,NA,NA,TGTGCCAGCAGCTTCCTCCCGAACTTC,CASSFLPNF
TRBJ2-7,TRBV30,NA,once,TGTGCCTGGACCCTAGGCTACGAGCAGTACTTC,CAWTLGYEQYF
TRBJ2-7,TRBV19,NA,few,TGTGCCAGTAGTATACAGGGAGACTACGAGCAGTACTTC,CASSIQGDYEQYF
TRBJ1-6,TRBV28,NA,NA,TGTGCCAGCAGTTTAAACAGGGCAGGAAATTCACCCCTCCACTTT,CASSLNRAGNSPLHF